The source of this T cell receptor (beta chain) is a study of tumor-infiltrating lymphocytes in primary liver carcinoma. Study-wide context: Sample yields of productive TCRbeta reads, ranging from roughly 3.65 to 8 million, were similar across tissue types.

About this clonotype itself: Antigen: not known.

A constant-region primer served to make TCR beta cDNA from roughly 460 ng total RNA. ARM-PCR, slightly modified, supplied the TCR beta libraries through three nested multiplex PCR rounds. TRBV1-TRBV30 forward primers paired with a C-beta reverse primer drove the first two PCR rounds, ten to eleven cycles each. A single record per CDR3 protein comes from TCRdb applying MiXCR to the multiplex PCR reads. The profile shows 300,000 to 350,000 distinct CDR3 sequences, less than 75% of them singletons. Study results and caveats: Compared with tumor region pairs, tumor-adjacent and tumor-blood pairs overlapped less.

The CDR3 runs to 12 residues. V was pared by 5 bases and J by 10 bases, with 11 bases between. Germline V lookup: CDR1 MNHEY, CDR2 SVGEGT. It was unsorted whole blood that yielded blood RNA, and germline DNA was also extracted. The authors collected four milliliters of peripheral blood before surgery. Sequencing was done on a sample of peripheral blood. V and J are TRBV6-2 or TRBV6-3 and TRBJ2-2; no definite D call. The clonotype comes from a man aged 40-55 years with primary liver carcinoma and hepatitis B virus infection. CDR3 loop: CASSPDRVELFF. Written as DNA, the CDR3 is TGTGCCAGCAGTCCCGACCGCGTGGAGCTGTTTTTT.